This T cell receptor (beta chain) was sequenced for a study of blood T cell repertoires in COVID-19 (dated by TCRdb to 2018 to 2020). In the study overall: Samples covering the acute and convalescent phases of COVID-19 were provided by collaborators in the United States, Italy and Spain. The prospective study material was composed of cDNA or gDNA derived from T cells, B-cell-depleted T cells, or PBMCs. Deeply sampled blood TCRbeta repertoires from subjects exposed to, actively infected with, or recovered from COVID-19 were included in the dataset. The repertoires were released in a freely available public database meant as a resource for research on the immune response to SARS-CoV-2. The samples were drawn from two sources: the first 160 participants of the ongoing ImmuneRACE study, and approximately 1,300 subjects contributed by 6 global collaborators. The sample metadata nearly always contained a de-identified subject ID, COVID-19 status, age in years and sex. Where HLA class I and class II types were available, the types were taken from metadata supplied by the sample provider, not from assay-based typing.

Study-wide conclusions, independent of this receptor: The amount of clinical and demographic metadata varied by source and participant and was provided uncurated.

Collaborating institutions collected whole blood in K2EDTA tubes following their own protocols. Collaborator samples were shipped for TCRbeta analysis as frozen whole blood, isolated PBMCs, or DNA extracted from either sample type. From the germline V gene, CDR1 is MNHEY and CDR2 is SVGAGI. The cysteine opens and the phenylalanine closes a CDR3 of 14 amino acids. Only CDR3 DNA is held: 42 bases, read in frame from base 1. Here V drops 6 bases and J drops 2 bases, and the junction holds 3 bases not matched to any gene. The immunoSEQ Assay, a bias-controlled multiplex PCR, was used to amplify TCRbeta CDR3 regions from genomic DNA. Per the authors' processing: Within the assay, amplification of reference gene primers was used to estimate how many nucleated cells each sample contained. To quantify the absolute abundance of each unique TCRbeta CDR3 rearrangement, sequence reads were collapsed and filtered. For each sample, productive Simpson clonality was calculated as the square root of Simpson's diversity index across productive rearrangements. The clones in this table, taken by TCRdb from immuneACCESS, are in-frame only. Not every clone is retained; where verified, under half of the shortfall comes from an unresolved V gene, and the cause of the rest is unknown. V and J calls and clone size are as listed in that table; D and trimming were resolved from the DNA. The sample table lists about 120,000 clones, 70% to 85% of them with a count of one. 0.86% of the sample rests with the top ten.

Comments on this clone: Its binding antigen is unknown. Base quality data are lacking; no much larger clone is found one base away.

The chain is made from TRBV6-5 and TRBJ1-5; 8 of the junction bases match TRBD1. The sequence derives from a human donor with acute or convalescent COVID-19. The donor label of this sample is uncertain. The sample taken for sequencing was peripheral blood. The CDR3 reads as follows: CASRPTGGNQPQHF. The DNA reads as follows: TGTGCCAGCAGACCGACAGGGGGCAATCAGCCCCAGCATTTT.